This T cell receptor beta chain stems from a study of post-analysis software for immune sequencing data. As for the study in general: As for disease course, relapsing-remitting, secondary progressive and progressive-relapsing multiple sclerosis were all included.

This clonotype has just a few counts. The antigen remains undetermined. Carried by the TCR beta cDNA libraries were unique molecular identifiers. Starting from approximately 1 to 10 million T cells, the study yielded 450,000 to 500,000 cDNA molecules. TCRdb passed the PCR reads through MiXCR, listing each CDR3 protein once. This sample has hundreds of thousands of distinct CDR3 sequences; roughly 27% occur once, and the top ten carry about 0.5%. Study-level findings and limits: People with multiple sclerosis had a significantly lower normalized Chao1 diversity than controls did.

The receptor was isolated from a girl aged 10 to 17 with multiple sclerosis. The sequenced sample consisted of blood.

The CDR3 nucleotides read TGCAGCGCGACGGACAGGCGGGGGGCTTTCTTT. Translating it yields CSATDRRGAFF. This rearrangement joins TRBV20-1 to TRBJ1-1; TRBD1 matches 7 bases. Germline-derived CDR1 and CDR2 are DFQATT and SNEGSKA (reference sequence). The CDR3 is 11 amino acids.